The TCR beta chain under discussion was sequenced for a study of blood T cell repertoires in COVID-19. Study-wide context: From T cells, B-cell-depleted T cells, or PBMCs came the material, which was cDNA or gDNA.

The CDR3 covers 16 residues. Germline V gene lookup returns CDR1 LNHDA and CDR2 SQIVND (reference sequence). V was cut by 6 bases and J by 0 bases, with 15 bases left in between. Repertoires were generated with immunoSEQ multiplex PCR, while TCRdb's copy carries only in-frame clones and drops some. This repertoire shows approximately 150,000 clones, about 87% found once; its top ten account for about 1.4%. The receptor's source is a woman aged 45-65 years with acute or convalescent COVID-19. This sequence joins TRBV19 and TRBJ1-5; D not certain. Sequenced material: peripheral blood. CDR3 coding DNA: TGTGCCAGTAGCAACGACGGGATATATAGCAATCAGCCCCAGCATTTT. Amino acids: CASSNDGIYSNQPQHF.